This T cell receptor beta chain was observed in a study of cytomegalovirus exposure and HLA in healthy donors. The data were produced by immunoSEQ multiplex PCR, yet TCRdb's version contains in-frame clones alone and is incomplete. In the table there are 100,000 to 150,000 clones, approximately 94% of which are singletons. General observations from the study: It was approximately 170 TCR beta chains that were listed as cytomegalovirus-associated.

V lost 6 bases and J lost 6; bases outside the gene matches: 9. This CDR3 contains 15 residues. Germline assignment: CDR1 KGHSH and CDR2 LQKENI. Notes on this clone: Its antigen is not identified.

This chain joins TRBV18 and TRBJ1-5; the match to TRBD1 covers 9 bases. What was sequenced was PBMCs. The receptor was isolated from a young woman in good health and CMV-seronegative. CDR3 protein: CASSLQGAQSQPQHF. The CDR3 region has the DNA TGTGCCAGCTCGTTACAGGGGGCGCAAAGTCAGCCCCAGCATTTT.